A selection of T cell receptor beta chains follows, all from one sample in a study of shared clonotypes between healthy human individuals. Profiling relied on immunoSEQ multiplex PCR, and the TCRdb table lists in-frame clones only, not all of them. The table shows roughly 1.4 million clones, with approximately 98.5% occurring only once. Sequencing was done on a sample of naive CD4+ T cells sorted from blood. These receptors came from a man between 25 and 39 years old in good health. Each CDR3 is given with its conserved first and last residue. D genes are given only for firm matches. For some rows the clone size is stated as once, few or many, or as a class when expanded; others skip it.

V gene,J gene,D gene,clone size,CDR3 protein,CDR3 DNA
TRBV6-5,TRBJ2-3,-,-,CASKRQYTQYF,TGTGCCAGCAAAAGACAGTATACGCAGTATTTT
TRBV19,TRBJ2-7,-,-,CASSVRDNEQYF,TGTGCCAGTAGTGTCCGGGACAACGAGCAGTACTTC
TRBV18,TRBJ1-1,-,-,CASSPWTEANTEAFF,TGTGCCAGCTCACCATGGACAGAAGCGAACACTGAAGCTTTCTTT
TRBV25-1,TRBJ2-5,-,-,CASSELDRQETQYF,TGTGCCAGCAGTGAATTGGACCGGCAAGAGACCCAGTACTTC
TRBV5-4,TRBJ1-1,-,-,CASSLRKGGNEAFF,TGTGCCAGCAGCCTCCGGAAAGGGGGGAATGAAGCTTTCTTT
TRBV5-1,TRBJ2-1,TRBD2,-,CASSLGLAGNEQFF,TGCGCCAGCAGCTTGGGGCTAGCGGGCAATGAGCAGTTCTTC
TRBV28,TRBJ1-1,-,-,CASSLGRRNTEAFF,TGTGCCAGCAGTTTGGGCCGGCGGAACACTGAAGCTTTCTTT
TRBV6-5,TRBJ2-5,TRBD1,-,CASRGQGQETQYF,TGTGCCAGCAGGGGACAGGGTCAAGAGACCCAGTACTTC
TRBV2,TRBJ2-5,-,-,CASGGDSHQETQYF,TGTGCCAGCGGGGGGGACAGTCACCAAGAGACCCAGTACTTC
TRBV7-6,TRBJ2-5,-,-,CASSLGTLETQYF,TGTGCCAGCAGCTTAGGTACCTTGGAGACCCAGTACTTC
TRBV2,TRBJ1-5,-,-,CASSDSNQPQHF,TGTGCCAGCAGTGACTCTAATCAGCCCCAGCATTTT
TRBV7-8,TRBJ2-7,-,-,CASSYGGTLSSYEQYF,TGTGCCAGCAGCTACGGGGGGACACTGAGCTCCTACGAGCAGTACTTC
TRBV14,TRBJ2-1,TRBD2,-,CASSQASGERNEQFF,TGTGCCAGCAGCCAGGCTAGCGGTGAGCGCAATGAGCAGTTCTTC
TRBV5-1,TRBJ1-2,TRBD1,-,CASSLRSGTGFINF,TGCGCCAGCAGCTTGAGGTCCGGGACAGGGTTCATCAACTTC
TRBV4-3,TRBJ2-1,TRBD2,-,CASSLGLAGSYNEQFF,TGCGCCAGCAGCCTTGGACTAGCGGGATCCTACAATGAGCAGTTCTTC
TRBV28,TRBJ2-7,-,-,CASTESTYEQYF,TGTGCCAGCACCGAGTCTACCTACGAGCAGTACTTC
TRBV27,TRBJ1-4,-,-,CASSLRSSAQRGEKLFF,TGTGCCAGCAGTTTACGGTCGTCAGCCCAACGGGGTGAAAAACTGTTTTTT
TRBV7-2,TRBJ1-5,-,once,CASSLAAGQPQHF,TGTGCCAGCAGCTTAGCCGCGGGTCAGCCCCAGCATTTT
TRBV18,TRBJ2-7,TRBD1,once,CASSYKTGGQSYEQYF,TGTGCCAGCTCATACAAAACAGGGGGCCAATCCTACGAGCAGTACTTC
TRBV7-2,TRBJ1-1,-,-,CASSFTGSSTEAFF,TGTGCCAGCAGCTTTACAGGTTCCTCGACTGAAGCTTTCTTT
TRBV9,TRBJ2-1,TRBD2,-,CASSPRDYPGNEQFF,TGTGCCAGCAGCCCGCGGGACTACCCGGGGAATGAGCAGTTCTTC
TRBV7-6,TRBJ2-3,TRBD1,once,CASSFFSGQGLTDTQYF,TGTGCCAGCAGCTTTTTCTCTGGACAGGGGTTGACAGATACGCAGTATTTT
TRBV5-1,TRBJ2-7,-,-,CASTAFGGDEQYF,TGCGCCAGCACCGCGTTCGGCGGGGACGAGCAGTACTTC
TRBV18,TRBJ1-4,-,-,CASSPPNQLATNEKLFF,TGTGCCAGCTCACCACCGAACCAACTAGCAACTAATGAAAAACTGTTTTTT
TRBV7-6,TRBJ2-3,TRBD1,-,CASSLRGTEIPHTDTQYF,TGTGCCAGCAGCTTAAGAGGGACAGAAATCCCCCACACAGATACGCAGTATTTT
TRBV20-1,TRBJ1-1,-,-,CSADTNTEAFF,TGCAGTGCTGACACGAACACTGAAGCTTTCTTT
TRBV30,TRBJ1-5,TRBD1,-,CAWSLTGVSNQPQHF,TGTGCCTGGAGTCTGACAGGGGTTAGCAATCAGCCCCAGCATTTT
TRBV25-1,TRBJ2-7,TRBD2,once,CASVTSGRVHEQYF,TGTGCCAGTGTCACTAGCGGGAGGGTCCACGAGCAGTACTTC
TRBV10-1,TRBJ2-2,-,-,CASSESHSGELFF,TGCGCCAGCAGTGAGTCTCATTCCGGGGAGCTGTTTTTT
TRBV5-1,TRBJ2-2,TRBD2,-,CASSFQGLAGGGTGELFF,TGCGCCAGCAGCTTCCAAGGACTAGCGGGAGGGGGAACCGGGGAGCTGTTTTTT
TRBV18,TRBJ2-7,TRBD1,-,CASSPRTGPYEQYF,TGTGCCAGCTCACCACGGACAGGGCCCTACGAGCAGTACTTC
TRBV6-6,TRBJ2-1,TRBD2,-,CASSSSGSAYNEQFF,TGTGCCAGCAGTTCTAGCGGGAGCGCCTACAATGAGCAGTTCTTC
TRBV10-3,TRBJ2-3,TRBD1,once,CAISANRGRIPDTQYF,TGTGCCATCAGTGCGAACAGGGGAAGAATACCAGATACGCAGTATTTT
TRBV13,TRBJ1-3,TRBD1,-,CASSSRTGVRGNTIYF,TGTGCCAGCAGCTCAAGAACAGGGGTGAGGGGAAACACCATATATTTT
TRBV5-4,TRBJ2-7,TRBD2,once,CASSLALAGVGEQYF,TGTGCCAGCAGCTTGGCTTTAGCGGGAGTAGGGGAGCAGTACTTC
TRBV18,TRBJ2-7,-,-,CASSSGTGYEQYF,TGTGCCAGCTCGTCCGGGACTGGGTACGAGCAGTACTTC
TRBV10-3,TRBJ2-7,-,-,CAMRQGGLSEQYF,TGTGCCATGCGTCAGGGGGGGTTGAGCGAGCAGTACTTC
TRBV11-2,TRBJ2-3,-,-,CASSLGGPRADTQYF,TGTGCCAGCAGCTTAGGAGGACCGCGTGCAGATACGCAGTATTTT
TRBV28,TRBJ1-5,-,-,CASRRESLLGPQHF,TGTGCCAGCAGGAGAGAGTCCCTCCTAGGGCCCCAGCATTTT
TRBV10-1,TRBJ2-7,-,-,CASSAAGRFGQYF,TGCGCCAGCAGTGCGGCGGGAAGGTTCGGGCAGTACTTC
TRBV29-1,TRBJ1-1,-,-,CSVRRRPAEAFF,TGCAGCGTTCGAAGGCGACCCGCTGAAGCTTTCTTT
TRBV9,TRBJ1-1,-,-,CASSGTGLNTEAFF,TGTGCCAGCAGCGGAACAGGGTTGAACACTGAAGCTTTCTTT
TRBV28,TRBJ2-7,TRBD2,once,CAIQKIGGEQYF,TGTGCCATCCAAAAAATCGGGGGGGAGCAGTACTTC
TRBV15,TRBJ2-3,-,-,CATSSRDKFTDTQYF,TGTGCCACCAGCTCCCGGGACAAGTTCACAGATACGCAGTATTTT
TRBV5-1,TRBJ1-5,-,-,CASSVDSNQPQHF,TGCGCCAGCAGCGTGGACAGTAATCAGCCCCAGCATTTT
TRBV2,TRBJ2-7,TRBD2,-,CASSVEGGPGEQYF,TGTGCCAGCAGTGTTGAGGGAGGGCCGGGAGAGCAGTACTTC
TRBV5-1,TRBJ2-3,TRBD2,-,CASSLAASGIGSTDTQYF,TGCGCCAGCAGCTTGGCCGCTAGCGGGATAGGATCCACAGATACGCAGTATTTT
TRBV2,TRBJ2-3,-,-,CASSGKGLHTDTQYF,TGTGCCAGCAGTGGGAAGGGACTCCACACAGATACGCAGTATTTT
TRBV29-1,TRBJ2-3,-,-,CSVGYRDTDTQYF,TGCAGCGTTGGCTACAGGGATACAGATACGCAGTATTTT
TRBV7-6,TRBJ2-7,-,once,CASSLASGSPYEQYF,TGTGCCAGCAGCTTAGCGAGCGGTTCTCCCTACGAGCAGTACTTC
TRBV7-9,TRBJ1-2,TRBD1,-,CASSYPGQINYGYTF,TGTGCCAGCAGCTACCCGGGACAGATTAACTATGGCTACACCTTC
TRBV2,TRBJ1-3,-,-,CASSSGEANTIYF,TGTGCCAGCAGTAGCGGGGAGGCGAACACCATATATTTT
TRBV15,TRBJ2-2,TRBD1,-,CATSKSPGQANTGELFF,TGTGCCACCAGCAAAAGCCCGGGACAGGCGAACACCGGGGAGCTGTTTTTT
TRBV19,TRBJ1-4,-,-,CASWTEGSNEKLFF,TGTGCCAGTTGGACGGAGGGAAGTAATGAAAAACTGTTTTTT
TRBV18,TRBJ2-2,-,-,CASSLFGGELFF,TGTGCCAGCTCACTGTTCGGCGGGGAGCTGTTTTTT
TRBV9,TRBJ1-2,-,once,CASSEGGNRYVYTF,TGTGCCAGCAGCGAGGGGGGAAATCGCTATGTTTACACCTTC
TRBV29-1,TRBJ2-3,-,-,CSVERGANTQYF,TGCAGCGTTGAACGAGGGGCCAATACGCAGTATTTT
TRBV10-3,TRBJ2-2,-,-,CAIGRVDTGELFF,TGTGCCATCGGCAGGGTGGACACCGGGGAGCTGTTTTTT
TRBV7-9,TRBJ1-1,TRBD1,once,CAIDRGLSLMNTEAFF,TGTGCCATAGACAGGGGCCTATCTCTTATGAACACTGAAGCTTTCTTT